This T cell receptor beta chain was observed in a study of vaccination effects on CD4 cells after COVID-19. Study details: Among convalescent patients, two provided samples 16 days and one week before vaccination.

Only in-frame clones appear in the TCRdb table, and some are missing; sequencing was by immunoSEQ multiplex PCR. The table has approximately 70,000 clones, roughly two thirds seen once. Prior to sequencing, the ViraFEST assay stimulated PBMC with viral peptide pools, which expanded the antigen-specific CD4+ T cells. The culture ran for approximately 11 days before CD4+ T cells were isolated. SARS-CoV-2 infected the person between March and December 2020, as confirmed by PCR. The culture used as the negative control contained an HIV-1 Nef peptide pool. IL-2 medium took the place of half the medium on both days 3 and 7. Turning to this clone: Its antigen is not known.

The material sequenced was CD4+ T cells from PBMCs cultured with HIV peptides, taken before COVID-19 vaccination. Subset indicated: HIV-1 Nef peptide pool negative control/reference culture. The source is a human donor who had a prior SARS-CoV-2 infection.

The CDR3 DNA reads TGTGCCTGGAGTATTAGGACCGAGGCTAGCGGGGTTATTTACAATGAGCAGTTCTTC. Its protein is CAWSIRTEASGVIYNEQFF. The rearrangement joins TRBV30 to TRBJ2-1; TRBD2 matches at 9 bases. Germline CDR1 and CDR2: GTSNPN and SVGIG (reference sequence). This CDR3 contains 19 residues. With V trimmed by 2 bases and J by 4 bases, 18 bases remained unmatched. The full variable domain, its missing parts supplied by reference TRBV30 and TRBJ2-1, is SQTIHQWPATLVQPVGSPLSLECTVEGTSNPNLYWYRQAAGRGLQLLFYSVGIGQISSEVPQNLSASRPQDRQFILSSKKLLLSDSGFYLCAWSIRTEASGVIYNEQFFGPGTRLTVL.